This T cell receptor beta chain was profiled in a study of cytomegalovirus exposure and HLA in healthy donors. The ends lost 0 bases at V and 4 bases at J; junction bases unmatched: 1. There are 14 residues in the CDR3. Germline-derived CDR1 and CDR2 are SGHRS and YFSETQ. The assay was immunoSEQ multiplex PCR, and TCRdb's table has in-frame clones only and misses some. The sample contains 100,000 to 120,000 clones, over 75% of which appear only once. The chain couples TRBV5-1 to TRBJ1-5, with 7 bases that match TRBD1. Sequenced: PBMCs. The receptor was isolated from a woman younger than 35 in good health and CMV-seronegative. CDR3 protein: CASSLGTGNQPQHF. CDR3 DNA: TGCGCCAGCAGCTTGGGGACAGGTAATCAGCCCCAGCATTTT.